The 19 T cell receptor beta chains below all came from one sample that was sequenced in a study of human T cells and chemical hapten exposure. Time point: patch test 2, 6 weeks after DPC sensitization. Regarding treatment: therapeutic diphenylcyclopropenone sensitization with weekly scalp DPC. TCRdb fed the RACE reads into MiXCR, producing one record per CDR3 protein. The top ten hold around 5.6% of the sample, which has 330,000 or so distinct CDR3 sequences, around 6% seen once. Material: whole blood, obtained in connection with sensitization to the hapten diphenylcyclopropenone (DPC). These receptors were obtained from a woman aged 18-29 years with alopecia areata. Some clones in this sample may be carry-over from other donors' samples.

The rearrangement links TRBV20-1 to TRBJ2-1; D call uncertain. This CDR3 is 16 amino acids long. The ends were cut back, 0 bases at V and 5 bases at J, with 17 bases in the middle. The germline CDR1 and CDR2 sequences are DFQATT and SNEGSKA (reference sequence). CDR3 nucleotide sequence: TGCAGTGCTAGAGATCCGGCAGATCCATCAGACAATGAGCAGTTCTTC. Translating it yields CSARDPADPSDNEQFF.

The chain employs TRBV7-2 and TRBJ2-1, with 10 nucleotides matching TRBD1. CDR1 SGHTA and CDR2 FQGNSA come from the germline V gene. After removal of 5 bases from V and 8 bases from J, the junction contained 6 bases not matched to a gene. CDR3 length equals 14 residues. CDR3 coding DNA: TGTGCCAGCAGCATTGGACAGGGGGAGGATGAGCAGTTCTTC. As protein: CASSIGQGEDEQFF.

About this clonotype itself: This may arise from a read error, as a much more abundant clone is one base away. V and J are TRBV12-3 or TRBV12-4 and TRBJ1-2, with D maybe TRBD1 (6 bases). This CDR3 spans 13 amino acids. V gave up 8 bases and J gave up 3 bases, with 13 bases separating them. Here the CDR3 reads CASGLDRYYGYTF. The CDR3 nucleotides are TGTGCCAGCGGTCTAGACAGGTACTATGGCTACACCTTC.

This clonotype was counted only a few times. V gene TRBV28 combines with J gene TRBJ2-1; 8 nucleotides align to TRBD2. Per the germline V gene, CDR1 is MDHEN and CDR2 is SYDVKM. Trimming cost V 7 bases and J 4 bases; bases outside gene matches: 12. This CDR3 spans 16 amino acids. CDR3 nucleotide sequence: TGTGCCAGCACCATTCGGGGGGGGGCAACTTACAATGAGCAGTTCTTC. Translating it yields CASTIRGGATYNEQFF.

In this sample, this clonotype turned up a few times. V gene TRBV3-1 combines with J gene TRBJ2-1; 11 bases are a match to TRBD2. The V and J ends lost 4 bases and 9 bases, in that order; junction bases with no gene match: 11. The CDR3 consists of 16 residues. Germline values: CDR1 LGHDT, CDR2 YNNKEL (reference sequence). CDR3 DNA sequence: TGTGCCAGCAGCCGCAGCCTTCTAGCGGGGGGATCTGAGCAGTTCTTC. Protein: CASSRSLLAGGSEQFF.

The chain is built from TRBV4-3 and TRBJ1-4; no clear D gene. CDR3 length equals 14 residues. The germline CDR1 and CDR2 sequences are LGHNA and YSLEER. V shed 1 base and J shed 6 bases, with 9 bases lying between them. In DNA form, the CDR3 reads TGCGCCAGCAGCCAAGGTGTGAGGGATGAAAAACTGTTTTTT. As protein: CASSQGVRDEKLFF.

This rearrangement joins TRBV5-6 to TRBJ1-5; D might be TRBD1 (5 bases). Germline CDR1 is SGHDT and CDR2 is YYEEEE. The CDR3 loop spans 14 amino acids. Between the trimmed V and J ends, which lost 1 base and 7 bases, there was a span of 12 bases. In DNA form, the CDR3 reads TGTGCCAGCAGCTTGTTCGGAGGGGTCCAGCCCCAGCATTTT. Its protein is CASSLFGGVQPQHF. Based on the CDR3 plus reference TRBV5-6 and TRBJ1-5, the full variable domain is DAGVTQSPTHLIKTRGQQVTLRCSPKSGHDTVSWYQQALGQGPQFIFQYYEEEERQRGNFPDRFSGHQFPNYSSELNVNALLLGDSALYLCASSLFGGVQPQHFGDGTRLSIL.

This clonotype was observed many times. The V call is TRBV11-1, the J call TRBJ1-1; weak D call: TRBD1 (5 bases). Germline-derived CDR1 and CDR2 are SGHAT and FQDESV (reference sequence). V lost 5 bases, J lost 3 bases, and 13 bases lay in between. The CDR3 extends over 14 amino acids. The CDR3 DNA follows: TGTGCCAGCAGCCCTGCCTGGGACGACACTGAAGCTTTCTTT. Amino acid sequence: CASSPAWDDTEAFF.

This clonotype was seen only a few times. The CDR3 sequence is CSAPRQRTDTQYF. The CDR3 DNA is TGCAGTGCTCCACGACAGCGCACAGATACGCAGTATTTT. The chain combines TRBV20-1 with TRBJ2-3; D is possibly TRBD1 (5 bases). The germline V gene encodes CDR1 DFQATT and CDR2 SNEGSKA (reference sequence). The CDR3 covers 13 residues. V lost 5 bases and J 1 base, leaving 10 bases between the germline ends.

This rearrangement joins TRBV4-3 to TRBJ2-3, with D maybe TRBD2 (6 bases). Germline V lookup: CDR1 LGHNA, CDR2 YSLEER. This CDR3 spans 18 amino acids. V was cut by 0 bases and J by 1 base, with 17 bases left in between. CDR3 loop: CASSQDRPTGEGTDTQYF. CDR3 nucleotide sequence: TGCGCCAGCAGCCAAGATCGTCCTACGGGAGAAGGCACAGATACGCAGTATTTT.

This clonotype has a handful of counts. The chain is built from TRBV7-9 and TRBJ1-2; no clear D. This CDR3 has 15 amino acids. The germline V gene has CDR1 SEHNR and CDR2 FQNEAQ (reference sequence). V was trimmed by 0 bases and J by 0 bases, leaving 8 bases between them. CDR3 bases: TGTGCCAGCAGCTTAGCAGGACTGTCTAACTATGGCTACACCTTC. This gives the protein CASSLAGLSNYGYTF. The entire variable domain, with the rest obtained from reference TRBV7-9 and TRBJ1-2, is as follows: DTGVSQNPRHKITKRGQNVTFRCDPISEHNRLYWYRQTLGQGPEFLTYFQNEAQLEKSRLLSDRFSAERPKGSFSTLEIQRTEQGDSAMYLCASSLAGLSNYGYTFGSGTRLTVV.

This clonotype was recorded a few times. This sequence joins TRBV10-3 and TRBJ2-7, with D tentatively TRBD2 (5 bases). The ends were cut back, 6 bases at V and 3 bases at J, with 12 bases in the middle. The CDR3 sequence is 13 residues long. The germline V gene has CDR1 ENHRY and CDR2 SYGVKD. The CDR3: CAIREDGFYEQYF. CDR3 DNA: TGTGCCATCAGGGAGGACGGATTCTACGAGCAGTACTTC.

The chain employs TRBV20-1 and TRBJ2-3, with 7 nucleotides matching TRBD1. V gave up 2 bases and J gave up 2 bases; unmatched junction bases: 4. Germline V gene data show CDR1 as DFQATT and CDR2 as SNEGSKA (reference sequence). This CDR3 is built from 14 residues. The CDR3 DNA follows: TGCAGTGCTAGAAGGGACAGTTTCACAGATACGCAGTATTTT. Protein product: CSARRDSFTDTQYF.

In its sample, this clonotype was seen many times. The chain uses TRBV7-9 and TRBJ2-5; possibly TRBD2 for D (6 bases). Trimming cost V 4 bases and J 0 bases, with 12 bases left between them. The CDR3 is made up of 15 amino acids. Germline V gives CDR1 SEHNR, CDR2 FQNEAQ (reference sequence). For the CDR3, the DNA is TGTGCCAGCAGCTCCAACGGGGGTTACCAAGAGACCCAGTACTTC. It codes for CASSSNGGYQETQYF.

This clonotype has at least ten counts. This chain connects TRBV10-3 to TRBJ2-1, with 8 bases aligning to TRBD1. Per germline, CDR1 ENHRY and CDR2 SYGVKD. Germline trimming cut 3 bases from V and 8 bases from J; bases unmatched to any gene: 6. The CDR3 runs to 14 residues. The CDR3 DNA follows: TGTGCCATCAGTGAACGGACAGGGTTGGATGAGCAGTTCTTC. As protein: CAISERTGLDEQFF.

CDR3 loop: CASSKVARGGSDTQYF. Written as DNA, the CDR3 is TGTGCCAGCAGCAAAGTAGCGCGGGGTGGATCAGATACGCAGTATTTT. The chain couples TRBV21-1 to TRBJ2-3; the tabulated D call, TRBD2, remains unverified against the DNA. TRBV21-1 is labeled a pseudogene. The CDR3 is 16 amino acids.

This clonotype was seen only a few times. The chain combines TRBV6-5 with TRBJ2-1; D may be TRBD1 (6 bases). The CDR3 contains 13 residues. V was clipped by 4 bases and J by 6 bases, with 10 bases between them. Germline CDR1 is MNHEY and CDR2 is SVGAGI. CDR3: CASSSGHINEQFF. CDR3 nucleotides: TGTGCCAGCAGTTCGGGACACATCAATGAGCAGTTCTTC.

In this sample, this clonotype turned up a few times. The chain combines TRBV6-2 or TRBV6-3 with TRBJ2-7, with 8 nucleotides matching TRBD2. The trim removed 2 bases at V and 3 bases at J, leaving 6 bases unmatched. This CDR3 has 15 amino acids. The germline V gene has CDR1 MNHEY and CDR2 SVGEGT. CDR3 in DNA: TGTGCCAGCAGTTACCCGGGACTAGGGGACTACGAGCAGTACTTC. Protein: CASSYPGLGDYEQYF.

This clonotype was observed at least ten times. This rearrangement joins TRBV6-5 to TRBJ2-6; D unclear. There are 17 residues in the CDR3. Germline CDR1 reads MNHEY; CDR2 reads SVGAGI. V gave up 3 bases and J gave up 0 bases, with 12 bases separating them. The CDR3, as DNA: TGTGCCAGCAGTTATTTAGGGATGAGCTCTGGGGCCAACGTCCTGACTTTC. This translates into CASSYLGMSSGANVLTF.